The entry below describes one T cell receptor (beta chain). The antigen is not known. Sequencing of TCR beta was carried out in blood CD8+ and CD4+ T cells. Negative isolation was used for CD8+ and CD4+ T cells, and FACS enrichment was applied to TEMRA cells. Reverse transcription used about 0.5 to 1 ug RNA and random hexamers. Across 54 Vbeta and 13 Jbeta, immunoSEQ multiplex PCR amplified TCR beta CDR3. MiXCR, applied by TCRdb to the immunoSEQ multiplex PCR reads, yields one record per CDR3 protein. The sample carries 100,000 to 150,000 distinct CDR3 sequences, about 95% recorded once. This CDR3 has 13 residues. CDR1 is MNHEY, CDR2 SVGAGI, per germline. Deletions cut 0 bases from V and 2 bases from J, with 4 bases between. This sample is drawn from a study of CD8 T cells in Susac syndrome. Study-level points and caveats: That the number of individuals in its TCR sequencing and HLA analysis was relatively small was acknowledged by the study.

The TCR comes from a human donor in good health. Specimen: CD4+ T cells from PBMCs. The J gene is TRBJ2-5, the V gene TRBV6-5; D remains ambiguous. CDR3 sequence: CASSYSIQETQYF. For the CDR3, the DNA is TGTGCCAGCAGTTACTCTATACAAGAGACCCAGTACTTC.